Following are 30 T cell receptor beta chains from one sample sequenced in a study of T cell responses to AZD1222 COVID-19 vaccine. Here immunoSEQ multiplex PCR was the method, and the copy in TCRdb shows in-frame clones only, minus some. The sample gives 100,000 to 150,000 clones, 75% to 95% of which show up once; 1.9% is in the top ten. The source was peripheral blood, collected 28 days after the second AZD1222 dose. The source of these receptors is an adult who received the AZD1222 COVID-19 vaccine.

The chain is built from TRBV15 and TRBJ1-1; D may be TRBD1 (5 bases). Germline loops: CDR1 LNHNV, CDR2 YYDKDF (reference sequence). This CDR3 comprises 17 residues. The ends were cut back, 0 bases at V and 0 bases at J, with 14 bases in the middle. The DNA of the CDR3 is TGTGCCACCAGCAGAGATCTCAGACAGACCGTGAACACTGAAGCTTTCTTT. This sequence encodes CATSRDLRQTVNTEAFF.

As to this clone: The same CDR3 also results from other DNA sequences found in this sample. The chain is built from TRBV10-3 and TRBJ2-1; the D is unclear. Trimming took off 0 bases at V and 3 bases at J, with 0 bases between the two ends. The CDR3 spans 12 residues. The germline V gene encodes CDR1 ENHRY and CDR2 SYGVKD. The CDR3 DNA follows: TGTGCCATCAGTGAGTCCTACAATGAGCAGTTCTTC. It specifies CAISESYNEQFF.

This clone was found a few times. The chain joins TRBV5-6 to TRBJ1-2, with 7 bases aligning to TRBD1. Germline V lookup: CDR1 SGHDT, CDR2 YYEEEE. V was pared by 2 bases and J by 5 bases, with 6 bases of the junction left unmatched. This CDR3 has 14 amino acids. The CDR3 nucleotides read TGTGCCAGCAGCTTAGGCAGGGGGTATTATGGCTACACCTTC. Its translation: CASSLGRGYYGYTF.

This sequence joins TRBV12-5 and TRBJ1-1; tentatively, D is TRBD1 (6 bases). This CDR3 has 16 residues. Trimming cost V 0 bases and J 1 base, with 12 bases left between them. Germline V CDR1 and CDR2: LGHNT, FRNRAP. The CDR3 region has the DNA TGTGCTAGTGGTTTGGTACGGGGGGGCGCGAACACTGAAGCTTTCTTT. The encoded protein is CASGLVRGGANTEAFF.

A word on this clone: Without the conserved terminal phenylalanine or tryptophan, this CDR3 likely stems from a read error. This sequence joins TRBV11-2 and TRBJ1-2; D possibly corresponds to TRBD1 (6 bases). Trimming pared 5 bases from V and 8 bases from J, leaving 15 bases between. CDR1 is SGHAT and CDR2 is FQNNGV in the germline V gene. The CDR3 spans 13 residues. CDR3 bases: TGTGCCAGCAGCGAGAACAGGGATAGCGGCTACACCCTC. It is translated as CASSENRDSGYTL.

This clone was observed once. The gene calls are TRBV18 and TRBJ1-5, with D hard to call. The germline V gene encodes CDR1 KGHSH and CDR2 LQKENI. The CDR3 consists of 14 residues. Trimming took off 4 bases at V and 0 bases at J, with 7 bases between the two ends. CDR3 nucleotides: TGTGCCAGCTCACAGGAGAATAGCAATCAGCCCCAGCATTTT. Its translation: CASSQENSNQPQHF.

V gene TRBV6-5 combines with J gene TRBJ1-2, with D perhaps TRBD1 (5 bases). Germline loops: CDR1 MNHEY, CDR2 SVGAGI. Trimming pared 0 bases from V and 5 bases from J, leaving 10 bases between. This CDR3 is 14 amino acids long. The CDR3 protein is CASSYSLQAYGYTF. The CDR3 coding sequence is TGTGCCAGCAGTTACTCCTTACAGGCTTATGGCTACACCTTC.

This rearrangement joins TRBV19 to TRBJ1-5, with 10 bases identical to TRBD1. V was pared by 6 bases and J by 6 bases, with 5 bases of the junction left unmatched. Looked up from germline, CDR1 is LNHDA and CDR2 is SQIVND (reference sequence). The CDR3 consists of 14 residues. CDR3 bases: TGTGCCAGTAGCCGGACAGGGGGGAGTCAGCCCCAGCATTTT. This sequence encodes CASSRTGGSQPQHF.

DNA of the CDR3: TGTGCCAGCAGTCTTGACAAACGGGAAAAACTGTTTTTT. This sequence encodes CASSLDKREKLFF. This chain joins TRBV6-5 and TRBJ1-4; D uncertain. CDR3 length: 13 residues. With 5 bases removed from V and 8 bases from J, the gap between germline ends came to 12 bases. The germline gives CDR1 MNHEY, CDR2 SVGAGI.

The rearrangement joins TRBV9 to TRBJ1-1, with 10 bases aligning to TRBD1. V lost 4 bases, J lost 0 bases, and 12 bases stayed unmatched. The germline V gene has CDR1 SGDLS and CDR2 YYNGEE. The CDR3 has 18 residues. CDR3 in amino acids: CASSPQPGQGNLNTEAFF. DNA for the CDR3: TGTGCCAGCAGCCCACAGCCGGGACAGGGGAACCTGAACACTGAAGCTTTCTTT.

This chain links TRBV6-6 with TRBJ1-1, with D tentatively TRBD1 (6 bases). The CDR3 runs 16 residues. The V end was cut by 0 bases, the J end by 7 bases, with 18 bases between. CDR1 and CDR2 from the germline V gene are MNHNY and SVGAGI (reference sequence). The CDR3 region is CASSYSRSGGEGEAFF. The CDR3 nucleotides are TGTGCCAGCAGTTACTCGCGGTCGGGGGGCGAGGGTGAAGCTTTCTTT.

The chain has TRBV3-1 (or the pseudogene TRBV3-2) and TRBJ2-1, with a possible D match to TRBD2 (6 bases). CDR3 size: 15 residues. Germline assignment: CDR1 LGHDT and CDR2 YNNKEL (reference sequence). With 0 bases removed from V and 3 bases from J, the gap between germline ends came to 9 bases. The CDR3 coding sequence is TGTGCCAGCAGCCAAGAAACGGGGGACTACAATGAGCAGTTCTTC. Translating gives CASSQETGDYNEQFF.

V usage is TRBV5-1 and J usage is TRBJ1-4; D perhaps matches TRBD1 (6 bases). Trimming removed 6 bases at V and 7 bases at J, with 13 bases between. From germline, CDR1 is SGHRS and CDR2 YFSETQ. This CDR3 comprises 13 residues. CDR3 amino acids: CASNTGASEKLFF. The DNA for the CDR3 is TGCGCCAGCAATACGGGGGCTTCTGAAAAACTGTTTTTT.

The chain recombines TRBV5-1 with TRBJ2-1; no firm D call. This CDR3 contains 16 residues. Trimming took off 5 bases at V and 0 bases at J, with 15 bases between the two ends. Germline CDR1 and CDR2: SGHRS and YFSETQ. In nucleotides, the CDR3 is TGCGCCAGCAGATCCGACATCTCGAGCTCCTACAATGAGCAGTTCTTC. It translates to CASRSDISSSYNEQFF.

CDR3 residues: CSVRQGESNQPQHF. The CDR3 DNA reads as TGCAGCGTAAGACAGGGAGAGAGCAATCAGCCCCAGCATTTT. The gene calls are TRBV29-1 and TRBJ1-5; TRBD1 aligns across 7 bases. J was trimmed by 1 base and V by 6 bases; bases with no gene match: 6. The CDR3 is 14 amino acids. The V gene's germline CDR1 is SQVTM and CDR2 ANQGSEA.

The chain links TRBV5-1 to TRBJ1-3; D gene uncertain. The germline V gene has CDR1 SGHRS and CDR2 YFSETQ. The germline V and J ends were trimmed by 1 base and 0 bases, with 14 bases remaining between them. This CDR3 is built from 17 residues. The CDR3 DNA is TGCGCCAGCAGCTTGCGCTCCAGGCTAAACTCTGGAAACACCATATATTTT. This sequence encodes CASSLRSRLNSGNTIYF.

The V call is TRBV16, the J call TRBJ1-2; D is possibly TRBD1 (5 bases). V dropped 4 bases and J dropped 2 bases, with 17 bases sitting between them. The CDR3 covers 16 residues. Germline CDR1 is KGHSY and CDR2 is FQNENV. The CDR3 sequence is CASSLTRASVNYGYTF. For the CDR3, the DNA is TGTGCCAGCAGCCTAACCAGGGCCTCGGTGAACTATGGCTACACCTTC.

The genes are TRBV3-1 (or the pseudogene TRBV3-2) and TRBJ2-3; 12 bases align to TRBD2. Unmatched junction bases numbered 9, after V lost 5 bases and J lost 6 bases. Looked up from germline, CDR1 is LGHDT and CDR2 is YNNKEL (reference sequence). The CDR3 consists of 16 residues. DNA of the CDR3: TGTGCCAGCAGCGTTTTGACTAGCGGGGGAAGGGATACGCAGTATTTT. Protein product: CASSVLTSGGRDTQYF.

This chain connects TRBV6-6 to TRBJ1-6; D is unresolved. V was shortened by 6 bases and J by 10 bases, with 16 bases between the two germline ends. Germline assignment: CDR1 MNHNY and CDR2 SVGAGI (reference sequence). The CDR3 totals 14 residues. Written as DNA, the CDR3 is TGTGCCAGCAGCTCCCTGGGGAAGGAATCACCCCTCCACTTT. It yields the protein CASSSLGKESPLHF.

This chain connects TRBV6-1 to TRBJ2-5, with D tentatively TRBD2 (5 bases). Germline V gives CDR1 MNHNS, CDR2 SASEGT. CDR3 length: 13 amino acids. Trimming pared 3 bases from V and 5 bases from J, leaving 10 bases between. The CDR3 sequence is CASSEMSGETQYF. The CDR3 DNA reads TGTGCCAGCAGTGAGATGTCGGGGGAGACCCAGTACTTC.

The chain has TRBV9 and TRBJ1-2, with TRBD1 as a possible D gene (5 bases). The CDR3 extends over 16 amino acids. In germline, CDR1 is SGDLS, CDR2 YYNGEE. V lost 4 bases and J 7 bases, leaving 23 bases between the germline ends. CDR3 sequence reads: CASSKRGDLQTGGYTF. The CDR3, as DNA: TGTGCCAGCAGCAAAAGGGGAGACCTACAGACGGGTGGCTACACCTTC.

J is TRBJ2-1 and V is TRBV5-1; D assignment may be TRBD1 or TRBD2 (5 bases each). The CDR3 has 13 amino acids. Germline V CDR1 and CDR2: SGHRS, YFSETQ. Trimming took 0 bases from V and 8 from J, leaving 9 bases between them. CDR3 DNA: TGCGCCAGCAGCTTGGTGGGGGAGTATGAGCAGTTCTTC. Its translation: CASSLVGEYEQFF.

The gene calls are TRBV2 and TRBJ1-2, with 7 bases matching TRBD1. The length of the CDR3 is 15 residues. CDR1 is SNHLY, CDR2 FYNNEI, per germline. V lost 5 bases, J lost 1 base, and 7 bases stayed unmatched. DNA of the CDR3: TGTGCCAGCAGTCCGACAGACAGGGATAACTATGGCTACACCTTC. Translated: CASSPTDRDNYGYTF.

The rearrangement joins TRBV5-1 to TRBJ2-2, with TRBD2 matching 11 bases. Trimming cost V 4 bases and J 4 bases; bases outside gene matches: 12. The V gene's germline CDR1 is SGHRS and CDR2 YFSETQ. The CDR3 extends over 18 amino acids. The CDR3 sequence: CASSTTTGGLAGTGELFF. The CDR3, as DNA: TGCGCCAGCAGCACAACAACGGGCGGACTAGCGGGCACCGGGGAGCTGTTTTTT.

V is TRBV30 and J is TRBJ2-3; D possibly corresponds to TRBD2 (6 bases). The CDR3 has 15 residues. Trimming cost V 6 bases and J 5 bases, with 21 bases left between them. The germline V gene has CDR1 GTSNPN and CDR2 SVGIG (reference sequence). The DNA for the CDR3 is TGTGCCTGCGGGGGTAAGGGGCCCCCCCAAGATACGCAGTATTTT. Its protein is CACGGKGPPQDTQYF.

The rearrangement links TRBV29-1 to TRBJ1-3; the match to TRBD1 covers 9 bases. V shed 6 bases and J 4 bases; nucleotides not matched to a gene: 10. There are 15 residues in the CDR3. Germline V CDR1 and CDR2: SQVTM, ANQGSEA. CDR3 sequence reads: CSVKGQGLWGNTIYF. The CDR3 DNA reads as TGCAGCGTGAAAGGACAGGGGTTGTGGGGAAACACCATATATTTT.

This clone was seen just once. The genes are TRBV6-5 and TRBJ1-5; perhaps TRBD1 as D (6 bases). Germline-derived CDR1 and CDR2 are MNHEY and SVGAGI. CDR3 length: 13 residues. Trimming pared 7 bases from V and 7 bases from J, leaving 14 bases between. CDR3 nucleotides: TGTGCCAGCACCCCTGCTACAGGGCAGCCCCAGCATTTT. Translating it yields CASTPATGQPQHF.

This clone appeared once. This chain uses TRBV5-1 with TRBJ1-1; tentative D call: TRBD1 (5 bases). The CDR3 spans 13 residues. CDR1 is SGHRS and CDR2 is YFSETQ in the germline V gene. V was clipped by 2 bases and J by 1 base, with 6 bases between them. The DNA of the CDR3 is TGCGCCAGCAGCTTTGGGGGGAACACTGAAGCTTTCTTT. Amino acid sequence: CASSFGGNTEAFF.

The chain is built from TRBV19 and TRBJ1-4, with 8 bases that match TRBD1. The CDR3 spans 14 residues. The V segment lost 6 bases and the J segment 5 bases; nucleotides outside the gene matches: 5. CDR1 is LNHDA, CDR2 SQIVND, per germline (reference sequence). The DNA for the CDR3 is TGTGCCAGTAGATCAGGGGGCGGGAATGAAAAACTGTTTTTT. This sequence encodes CASRSGGGNEKLFF.

DNA for the CDR3: TGTGCCAGCAGTTACCCTGACGGTTGGGCAGGGGCTGAGCAGCCCCAGCATTTT. Protein product: CASSYPDGWAGAEQPQHF. V and J are TRBV6-2 or TRBV6-3 and TRBJ1-5; D possibly corresponds to TRBD1 (6 bases). Germline values: CDR1 MNHEY, CDR2 SVGEGT. The CDR3 sequence is 18 residues long. The V and J ends lost 2 bases and 7 bases respectively, with 24 bases between them.